What follows is one T cell receptor beta chain and its context. Amplification used 60 Vbeta primers and 13 Jbeta primers. Here immunoSEQ multiplex PCR was the method, and the copy in TCRdb shows in-frame clones only, minus some. The sample lists 130,000 to 150,000 clones, around 79% occurring once. CDR1 is SGDLS and CDR2 is YYNGEE in the germline V gene. The V and J ends lost 0 bases and 4 bases respectively, with 10 bases between them. This CDR3 spans 14 amino acids. The data were obtained in a study of cytomegalovirus exposure and HLA in healthy donors. The TCR originated in a female donor in good health and CMV-seronegative. The chain carries TRBV9 and TRBJ1-1, with D tentatively TRBD1 (6 bases). Sequencing was carried out using PBMCs. The chain's CDR3 is CASSVALGATEAFF. CDR3 DNA sequence: TGTGCCAGCAGCGTAGCTTTGGGGGCCACTGAAGCTTTCTTT.